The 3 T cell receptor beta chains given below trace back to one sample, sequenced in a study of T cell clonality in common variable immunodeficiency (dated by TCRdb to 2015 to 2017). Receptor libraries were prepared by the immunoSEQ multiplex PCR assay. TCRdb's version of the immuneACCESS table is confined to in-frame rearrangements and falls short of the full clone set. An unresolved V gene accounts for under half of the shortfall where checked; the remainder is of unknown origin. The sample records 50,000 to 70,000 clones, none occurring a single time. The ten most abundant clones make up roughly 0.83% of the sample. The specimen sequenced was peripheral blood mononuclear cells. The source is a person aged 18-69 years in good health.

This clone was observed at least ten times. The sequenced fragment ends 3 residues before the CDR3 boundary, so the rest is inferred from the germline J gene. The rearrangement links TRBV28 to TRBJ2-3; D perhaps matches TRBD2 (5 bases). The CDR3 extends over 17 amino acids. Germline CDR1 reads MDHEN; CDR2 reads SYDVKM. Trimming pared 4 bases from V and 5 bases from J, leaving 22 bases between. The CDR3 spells CASSSPPAALSGDTQYF. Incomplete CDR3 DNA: TGTGCCAGCAGTTCCCCCCCGGCAGCCCTGAGCGGAGATACG. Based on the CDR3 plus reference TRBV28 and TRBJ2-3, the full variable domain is DVKVTQSSRYLVKRTGEKVFLECVQDMDHENMFWYRQDPGLGLRLIYFSYDVKMKEKGDIPEGYSVSREKKERFSLILESASTNQTSMYLCASSSPPAALSGDTQYFGPGTRLTVL.

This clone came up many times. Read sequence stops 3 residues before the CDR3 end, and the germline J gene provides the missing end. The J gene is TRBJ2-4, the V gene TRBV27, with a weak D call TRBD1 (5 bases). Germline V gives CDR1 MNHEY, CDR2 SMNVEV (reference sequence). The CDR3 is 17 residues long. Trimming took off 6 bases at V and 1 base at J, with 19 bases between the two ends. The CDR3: CASSTVKGVWAKNIQYF. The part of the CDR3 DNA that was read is TGTGCCAGCAGCACGGTGAAAGGGGTCTGGGCCAAAAACATT.

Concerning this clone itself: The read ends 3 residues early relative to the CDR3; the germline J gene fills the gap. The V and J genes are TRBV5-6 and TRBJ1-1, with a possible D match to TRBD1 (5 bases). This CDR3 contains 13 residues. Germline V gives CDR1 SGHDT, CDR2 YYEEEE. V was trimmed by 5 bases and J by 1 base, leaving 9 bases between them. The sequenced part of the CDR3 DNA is TGTGCCAGCAGATTTGACAGGAACACTGAA. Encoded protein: CASRFDRNTE. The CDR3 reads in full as CASRFDRNTEAFF.